These T cell receptor beta chains were read from a single sample in a study of neurological immune-mediated disorders. TCRdb itself ran the 5' RACE reads through MiXCR, one entry per CDR3 protein. The sample records around 53,000 distinct CDR3 sequences, less than 5% being singletons. Sequenced material: PBMCs. Receptors originate from a man aged 50 to 60 with multiple sclerosis. Each CDR3 is given with its conserved first and last residue. The D gene is left open where the match is weak. Where a row states a size, it is once, few, many or the class of an expanded clone; other rows omit it.

D gene,V gene,clone size,CDR3 length,J gene,CDR3 DNA,CDR3 protein
.,TRBV20-1,many,12,TRBJ2-1,TGCAGTGCGGGGGACTCCTACAATGAGCAGTTCTTC,CSAGDSYNEQFF
.,TRBV28,many,13,TRBJ2-7,TGTGCCAGCACTCCCCCGGCGGCGTACGAGCAGTACTTC,CASTPPAAYEQYF
.,TRBV5-6,many,13,TRBJ2-5,TGTGCCAGCAGCTTGAAGGGTCGGGAGACCCAGTACTTC,CASSLKGRETQYF
.,TRBV4-2,many,17,TRBJ2-6,TGTGCCAGCAGCCAACCTACAGGAGCTTCTGGGGCCAACGTCCTGACTTTC,CASSQPTGASGANVLTF
.,TRBV27,many,14,TRBJ2-7,TGTGCCAGCAGGGGCGATCCGAGGACCTACGAGCAGTACTTC,CASRGDPRTYEQYF
.,TRBV15,.,13,TRBJ2-1,TGTGCCACCAGCAGAGAACTTTGGGATGAGCAGTTCTTC,CATSRELWDEQFF
TRBD1,TRBV3-1,.,15,TRBJ2-1,TGTGCCAGCAGCCAACCGGGACAGAGTTACAATGAGCAGTTCTTC,CASSQPGQSYNEQFF
.,TRBV5-1,many,13,TRBJ2-7,TGCGCCAGCAGCTTGCGGGGGAACTACGAGCAGTACTTC,CASSLRGNYEQYF
.,TRBV29-1,many,14,TRBJ2-5,TGCAGCGTTGGAGACCCCGGGCCGGGGGAGACCCAGTACTTC,CSVGDPGPGETQYF
TRBD2,TRBV20-1,.,15,TRBJ2-7,TGCAGTGCTAGAGATATGACTAGCGGGAGTTACGAGCAGTACTTC,CSARDMTSGSYEQYF
TRBD1,TRBV29-1,many,12,TRBJ1-4,TGCAGCGTTGGACAGGGGGCGGAAAAACTGTTTTTT,CSVGQGAEKLFF
.,TRBV28,many,16,TRBJ1-5,TGTGCCAGCAGTTCAAGGACAGCCTGGAGCAATCAGCCCCAGCATTTT,CASSSRTAWSNQPQHF
.,TRBV20-1,.,14,TRBJ1-2,TGCAGTGCTAGAGCCTTAGGAAAGGGGTATGGTTACACCTTC,CSARALGKGYGYTF
TRBD1,TRBV29-1,many,14,TRBJ2-7,TGCAGCGCCTCTCCGGGACAGGGAAGAGGGGAGCAGTACTTC,CSASPGQGRGEQYF
.,TRBV5-1,many,15,TRBJ1-1,TGCGCCAGCAGCTCGCCCGACACCCATGACACTGAAGCTTTCTTT,CASSSPDTHDTEAFF
.,TRBV20-1,few,13,TRBJ2-7,TGCAGTGCTAGAGAGGCGGGGATCTACGAGCAGTACTTC,CSAREAGIYEQYF
.,TRBV6-2/TRBV6-3,many,12,TRBJ2-7,TGTGCCTCCGGGGTGATTGCGTACGAGCAGTACTTC,CASGVIAYEQYF
.,TRBV29-1,many,12,TRBJ1-2,TGCAGCGCAACAACCGGTTCCTATGGCTACACCTTC,CSATTGSYGYTF
TRBD2,TRBV6-4,many,14,TRBJ2-3,TGTGCCAGCAGTGAAGGACTAGCAACAGATACGCAGTATTTT,CASSEGLATDTQYF
.,TRBV10-3,many,15,TRBJ2-5,TGTGCCATCAGTGGGGACACCGGGCGGGAAGAGACCCAGTACTTC,CAISGDTGREETQYF
.,TRBV5-1,many,12,TRBJ2-1,TGCGCCAGCAGCTCTAGGGGAGCTGAGCAGTTCTTC,CASSSRGAEQFF
.,TRBV5-1,many,13,TRBJ1-2,TGCGCCAGCAGCCCGGACAGCCGCTATGGCTACACCTTC,CASSPDSRYGYTF
.,TRBV5-1,many,14,TRBJ1-4,TGCGCCAGCAGCCAGGGAAGGCCCGGTGAAAAACTGTTTTTT,CASSQGRPGEKLFF
.,TRBV29-1,many,13,TRBJ2-6,TGCAGCGTTGAAGGCCCTGGGGCCAACGTCCTGACTTTC,CSVEGPGANVLTF
TRBD1,TRBV29-1,many,14,TRBJ2-2,TGCAGCGTTGACTCAGGGGGCCGCACCGGGGAGCTGTTTTTT,CSVDSGGRTGELFF
TRBD1,TRBV28,many,15,TRBJ2-1,TGTGCCAGCAGGGTGCAGGGCAGGGGGCTCAATGAGCAGTTCTTC,CASRVQGRGLNEQFF
TRBD2,TRBV7-6,many,15,TRBJ2-7,TGTGCCAGCAGCCCGGGGACTAGCGACTCCTACGAGCAGTACTTC,CASSPGTSDSYEQYF
.,TRBV4-2,many,13,TRBJ2-3,TGTGCCAGCAGCCAAGATTTGGAAGATACGCAGTATTTT,CASSQDLEDTQYF
TRBD1,TRBV6-5,.,14,TRBJ2-7,TGTGCCAGCAATCCACCGGGACAGGGGTACGAGCAGTACTTC,CASNPPGQGYEQYF
.,TRBV5-6,many,16,TRBJ2-7,TGTGCCAGCAAGGGGGGGAAAGCGACGAGCTCCTACGAGCAGTACTTC,CASKGGKATSSYEQYF
.,TRBV7-8,.,13,TRBJ2-1,TGTGCCAGCAGCTTAGGGTTTGGAGATGAGCAGTTCTTC,CASSLGFGDEQFF
.,TRBV12-3/TRBV12-4,many,12,TRBJ1-5,TGTGCCAGCAGTGCTCTTGGAGAGCCCCAGCATTTT,CASSALGEPQHF
.,TRBV9,many,15,TRBJ2-3,TGTGCCAGCAGCGTAGAGGGAGGCTCCGCAGATACGCAGTATTTT,CASSVEGGSADTQYF
.,TRBV18,many,13,TRBJ2-7,TGTGCCAGCTCACCCCCGGGGCAATACGAGCAGTACTTC,CASSPPGQYEQYF
.,TRBV6-6,.,14,TRBJ1-5,TGTGCCAGCAGTTACGATGGGGCAGCTCAGCCCCAGCATTTT,CASSYDGAAQPQHF
TRBD1,TRBV20-1,many,14,TRBJ2-7,TGCAGTGCTCCGCGACAGGGGATTTCCTACGAGCAGTACTTC,CSAPRQGISYEQYF
.,TRBV18,many,12,TRBJ2-7,TGTGCCAGCTCACCTAGCTCCTACGAGCAGTACTTC,CASSPSSYEQYF
.,TRBV25-1,.,14,TRBJ1-6,TGTGCCAGCAGTGGCCGGGAAAGAAATTCACCCCTCCACTTT,CASSGRERNSPLHF
.,TRBV5-1,many,13,TRBJ1-1,TGCGCCAGCACCCGGGGGGATGTCACTGAAGCTTTCTTT,CASTRGDVTEAFF
.,TRBV9,many,15,TRBJ2-4,TGTGCCAGCAGCGTAGGGGGATTCGCCAAAAACATTCAGTACTTC,CASSVGGFAKNIQYF
.,TRBV10-3,many,14,TRBJ2-1,TGTGCCACTACAGGGGTTTACGGGAGTGTTGAGCAGTTCTTC,CATTGVYGSVEQFF
.,TRBV6-1,many,15,TRBJ2-6,TGTGCCAGCAGTGACAGGGTTTCTGGGGCCAAAGTCCTGACTTTC,CASSDRVSGAKVLTF
.,TRBV11-2,many,12,TRBJ2-7,TGTGCCAGCAGCTTATCCCGGACTGAGCAGTACTTC,CASSLSRTEQYF
.,TRBV10-3,many,16,TRBJ2-7,TGTGCCATCAGTGAGCCAAAACCCCAACTGGCGTACGAGCAGTACTTC,CAISEPKPQLAYEQYF
TRBD2,TRBV11-3,.,13,TRBJ2-1,TGTGCCAGCAGCCTACAAGCGGGAGAAGAGCAGTTCTTC,CASSLQAGEEQFF
.,TRBV5-6,few,15,TRBJ2-2,TGTGCCAGCAGCAGAGTTGACCGGAACACCGGGGAGCTGTTTTTT,CASSRVDRNTGELFF
.,TRBV5-1,.,15,TRBJ2-1,TGCGCCAGCAGCTTAATGGACAGATCCTACAATGAGCAGTTCTTC,CASSLMDRSYNEQFF
.,TRBV15,many,14,TRBJ1-5,TGTGCCACCAGCCTAAACACAGGGAACCAGCCCCAGCATTTT,CATSLNTGNQPQHF
.,TRBV20-1,many,14,TRBJ2-1,TGCAGTGCTAGTCCACTGACTGCCTACAATGAGCAGTTCTTC,CSASPLTAYNEQFF